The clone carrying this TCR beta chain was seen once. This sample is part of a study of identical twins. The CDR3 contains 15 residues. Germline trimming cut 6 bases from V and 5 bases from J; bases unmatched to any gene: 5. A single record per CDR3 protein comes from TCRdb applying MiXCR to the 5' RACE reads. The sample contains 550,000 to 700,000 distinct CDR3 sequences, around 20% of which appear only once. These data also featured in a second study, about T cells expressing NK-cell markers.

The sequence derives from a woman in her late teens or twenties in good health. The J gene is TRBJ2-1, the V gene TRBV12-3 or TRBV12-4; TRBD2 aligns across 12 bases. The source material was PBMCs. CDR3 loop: CASRRTSGTHNEQFF. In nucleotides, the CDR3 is TGTGCCAGCAGACGGACTAGCGGGACCCACAATGAGCAGTTCTTC.